The TCR beta chain under discussion was sequenced for a study of cytomegalovirus exposure and HLA in healthy donors. Study-level points and caveats: The authors confirmed in vitro that a few CMV-associated chains were specific for CMV antigens. Some segments of the V type, notably TRBV6-2 and TRBV6-3, were excluded as indistinguishable. Presence/absence comparisons presumed near-even sequencing depth among donors.

Primers: 60 Vbeta forward and 13 Jbeta reverse. TCRdb keeps only in-frame clones here, not all; method: immunoSEQ multiplex PCR. The sample has around 130,000 clones, over 50% seen once; the top ten hold less than 9%. V lost 3 bases and J lost 2, with 10 bases in between. The germline gives CDR1 MGHDK, CDR2 SYGVNS. This CDR3 is 15 amino acids long. In the case of this clone: Antigen: not known.

This sequence joins TRBV25-1 and TRBJ2-2; perhaps TRBD2 as D (5 bases). The sample consisted of PBMCs. This TCR was sampled from a middle-aged woman in good health and CMV-seropositive. The chain's CDR3 is CASSEQGGNTGELFF. As DNA, the CDR3 is TGTGCCAGCAGTGAGCAAGGAGGAAACACCGGGGAGCTGTTTTTT.